The 18 T cell receptor beta chains reported below all come from one sample, sequenced in a study of T cell repertoires and Cas9 in healthy adults. The assay was immunoSEQ multiplex PCR, and TCRdb's table has in-frame clones only and misses some. The sample comprises approximately 22,000 clones, about 88% of which are singletons, and 0.6% to 0.8% rests with the top ten. The source material was CD4+ effector T cells (CD127+, CD25-, CD137-, CD154-) from PBMCs; culture status not recorded. The receptor source for this set is a human donor in good health.

CDR3 nucleotide sequence: TGCGCCAGCAGCCTGGGTGGCGGGGGGCCGTACGAGCAGTACTTC. Protein: CASSLGGGGPYEQYF. This sequence joins TRBV5-1 and TRBJ2-7, with TRBD2 matching 8 bases. J gave up 4 bases and V 4 bases, and 10 bases lay outside the gene matches. The germline V gene has CDR1 SGHRS and CDR2 YFSETQ. The CDR3 length is 15 residues.

The chain uses TRBV5-6 and TRBJ2-1; D is undetermined. In germline, CDR1 is SGHDT, CDR2 YYEEEE. The CDR3 is 12 amino acids. V was trimmed by 0 bases and J by 6 bases, leaving 4 bases between them. The CDR3 is CASSLGINEQFF. The CDR3 nucleotides read TGTGCCAGCAGCTTGGGCATCAATGAGCAGTTCTTC.

The V and J genes are TRBV7-9 and TRBJ2-2; D may be TRBD1 or TRBD2 (5 bases each). The CDR3 contains 13 residues. Germline assignment: CDR1 SEHNR and CDR2 FQNEAQ (reference sequence). Trimming took off 5 bases at V and 5 bases at J, with 9 bases between the two ends. The CDR3 region has the DNA TGTGCCAGCAGCCGGGACGGGACCGGGGAGCTGTTTTTT. This codes for CASSRDGTGELFF.

The gene calls are TRBV5-6 and TRBJ1-2, with TRBD1 matching over 7 bases. This CDR3 region has 13 residues. V gave up 4 bases and J gave up 4 bases; unmatched junction bases: 4. Germline V CDR1 and CDR2: SGHDT, YYEEEE. The CDR3 loop is CASSRQGFYGYTF. The CDR3 region has the DNA TGTGCCAGCAGCAGACAGGGATTCTATGGCTACACCTTC.

This chain joins TRBV7-3 and TRBJ2-3; D is undetermined. The CDR3 covers 13 residues. Germline assignment: CDR1 SGHTA and CDR2 FQGTGA. The V end lost 4 bases, the J end lost 5 bases, and 10 bases lay between the germline ends. DNA for the CDR3: TGTGCCAGCAGCTACTTAGCTGGAGATACGCAGTATTTT. Translated: CASSYLAGDTQYF. Looking up the rest from reference TRBV7-3 and TRBJ2-3 gives the full variable domain: GAGVSQTPSNKVTEKGKYVELRCDPISGHTALYWYRQSLGQGPEFLIYFQGTGAADDSGLPNDRFFAVRPEGSVSTLKIQRTERGDSAVYLCASSYLAGDTQYFGPGTRLTVL.

The chain links TRBV7-6 to TRBJ2-3; no clear D gene. Germline CDR1 is SGHVS and CDR2 is FNYEAQ. The CDR3 consists of 13 residues. Trimming removed 5 bases from V and 4 bases from J, with 10 bases in between. The CDR3 bases are TGTGCCAGCAGCCCGACCAATGCAGATACGCAGTATTTT. Protein sequence: CASSPTNADTQYF.

This rearrangement joins TRBV27 to TRBJ1-5; possible D gene TRBD1, 6 bases. V was trimmed by 5 bases and J by 1 base, leaving 12 bases between them. Per germline, CDR1 MNHEY and CDR2 SMNVEV (reference sequence). This CDR3 spans 15 amino acids. In DNA, the CDR3 is TGTGCCAGCAGTGTAGGGGGTTCGAGCAATCAGCCCCAGCATTTT. This translates into CASSVGGSSNQPQHF.

This clone was observed a single time. The V gene is TRBV30, the J gene TRBJ1-2, with 7 bases aligning to TRBD1. This CDR3 is built from 14 residues. V lost 4 bases to trimming and J lost 1 base; unmatched junction nucleotides: 6. Germline V gene sequence: CDR1 GTSNPN, CDR2 SVGIG (reference sequence). CDR3 sequence (DNA): TGTGCCTGGACGGACAGGCCGGTTAACTATGGCTACACCTTC. Translating gives CAWTDRPVNYGYTF.

This rearrangement joins TRBV27 to TRBJ1-5; D remains ambiguous. The V gene lost 2 bases and the J gene lost 4 bases, with 15 bases spanning the gap. Germline V CDR1 and CDR2: MNHEY, SMNVEV (reference sequence). There are 16 residues in the CDR3. The CDR3 region has the DNA TGTGCCAGCAGTTTAAGCGGCAAGCCTGCTAATCAGCCCCAGCATTTT. Amino acids: CASSLSGKPANQPQHF.

J is TRBJ1-5 and V is TRBV19, with D maybe TRBD1 (6 bases). V shed 9 bases and J shed 7 bases, with 19 bases lying between them. The CDR3 covers 14 residues. Germline CDR1 LNHDA, CDR2 SQIVND (reference sequence). CDR3 sequence: CASQNREGVQPQHF. The CDR3 bases are TGTGCCAGCCAAAACAGGGAGGGAGTCCAGCCCCAGCATTTT.

The chain combines TRBV7-9 with TRBJ2-1; D may be TRBD2 (5 bases). Germline CDR1 and CDR2: SEHNR and FQNEAQ (reference sequence). CDR3 length: 17 residues. The V end lost 1 base, the J end lost 6 bases, and 19 bases lay between the germline ends. CDR3: CASSLGPITGLANEQFF. The CDR3 DNA follows: TGTGCCAGCAGCTTAGGCCCAATTACTGGACTGGCCAATGAGCAGTTCTTC.

The chain uses TRBV5-5 and TRBJ1-1; D uncertain. Trimming removed 5 bases at V and 3 bases at J, with 8 bases between. The length of the CDR3 is 12 residues. Looked up from germline, CDR1 is SGHKS and CDR2 is YYEKEE (reference sequence). CDR3: CASSSEDTEAFF. CDR3 DNA sequence: TGTGCCAGCAGTTCAGAAGACACTGAAGCTTTCTTT.

V usage is TRBV2 and J usage is TRBJ1-1, with 9 bases fitting TRBD1. Trimming cost V 6 bases and J 7 bases; bases outside gene matches: 6. This CDR3 is 13 amino acids long. Germline CDR1 SNHLY, CDR2 FYNNEI. CDR3 sequence: CASRVDRGGEAFF. For the CDR3, the DNA is TGTGCCAGCAGAGTGGACAGGGGCGGTGAAGCTTTCTTT.

The V gene is TRBV28, the J gene TRBJ2-7, with 8 bases fitting TRBD1. Germline V gene lookup returns CDR1 MDHEN and CDR2 SYDVKM. This CDR3 contains 16 residues. Losses at the gene ends were 5 bases for V and 1 base for J; bases not matched to a gene: 10. DNA for the CDR3: TGTGCCAGCAGTCTACGGGACAGGTGGGCGTCCTACGAGCAGTACTTC. Its protein is CASSLRDRWASYEQYF. The full variable domain, its missing parts supplied by reference TRBV28 and TRBJ2-7, is DVKVTQSSRYLVKRTGEKVFLECVQDMDHENMFWYRQDPGLGLRLIYFSYDVKMKEKGDIPEGYSVSREKKERFSLILESASTNQTSMYLCASSLRDRWASYEQYFGPGTRLTVT.

This chain connects TRBV6-4 to TRBJ2-3, with D uncertain. Trimming removed 8 bases from V and 2 bases from J, with 11 bases in between. Germline V gene lookup returns CDR1 MRHNA and CDR2 SNTAGT. This CDR3 is built from 13 residues. DNA of the CDR3: TGTGCCAGCTCGGACGGAACCACAGATACGCAGTATTTT. It codes for CASSDGTTDTQYF.

The chain is built from TRBV6-1 and TRBJ1-2; 9 bases fit TRBD1. The V gene end was trimmed by 6 bases and the J gene end by 13 bases; junction bases not matched to a gene: 9. Germline CDR1 and CDR2: MNHNS and SASEGT. CDR3 length: 12 amino acids. CDR3 in DNA: TGTGCCAGCAGCCTCACACAGGGGGCGGTCACCTTC. Translation: CASSLTQGAVTF.

This chain uses TRBV2 with TRBJ2-6; tentative D call: TRBD2 (5 bases). The CDR3 loop spans 16 amino acids. Germline loops: CDR1 SNHLY, CDR2 FYNNEI. V was shortened by 8 bases and J by 2 bases, with 16 bases between the two germline ends. CDR3 loop: CASSELGLTGANVLTF. As DNA, the CDR3 is TGTGCCAGCTCAGAACTAGGATTGACTGGGGCCAACGTCCTGACTTTC.

The chain links TRBV14 to TRBJ2-2; D ambiguous. The CDR3 totals 14 residues. Germline values: CDR1 SGHDN, CDR2 FVKESK. Deletions cut 0 bases from V and 6 bases from J, with 8 bases between. The CDR3 sequence is CASSQDIDAGELFF. CDR3 coding DNA: TGTGCCAGCAGCCAAGACATTGATGCCGGGGAGCTGTTTTTT.